These T cell receptor beta chains were read from a single sample in a study of beta chain features in type 1 diabetes. The repertoire was sequenced with immunoSEQ multiplex PCR; TCRdb's copy has only in-frame clones and lacks some. The data hold 300,000 to 350,000 clones, with around 9.3% observed a single time. The sample was central memory CD4+ T cells from blood. The receptors derive from a young man with type 1 diabetes. CDR3s include the opening cysteine and the closing phenylalanine or tryptophan. The D gene is left open where the match is weak. Size values are once, few and many counts, or a class for expanded clones, and some rows have none.

V gene: TRBV4-3; J gene: TRBJ1-1; D gene: -; CDR3 length: 15; clone size: -; CDR3 DNA: TGCGCCAGCAGCCAAGACCCAGGAGCGAACACTGAAGCTTTCTTT; CDR3 protein: CASSQDPGANTEAFF
V gene: TRBV4-3; J gene: TRBJ2-7; D gene: TRBD1; CDR3 length: 14; clone size: -; CDR3 DNA: TGCGCCAGCAGCCAGACAAACAGGGGGCACGAGCAGTACTTC; CDR3 protein: CASSQTNRGHEQYF
V gene: TRBV29-1; J gene: TRBJ1-3; D gene: -; CDR3 length: 13; clone size: -; CDR3 DNA: TGCAGCGTTGCCGTAGGGGCAGGGAACACCATATATTTT; CDR3 protein: CSVAVGAGNTIYF
V gene: TRBV2; J gene: TRBJ1-4; D gene: -; CDR3 length: 13; clone size: many; CDR3 DNA: TGTGCCAGCAGTGGTGGGGCTAATGAAAAACTGTTTTTT; CDR3 protein: CASSGGANEKLFF
V gene: TRBV4-3; J gene: TRBJ2-7; D gene: -; CDR3 length: 13; clone size: few; CDR3 DNA: TGCGCCAGCAGTAGGGACTTGCGCTACGAGCAGTACTTC; CDR3 protein: CASSRDLRYEQYF
V gene: TRBV5-1; J gene: TRBJ2-4; D gene: -; CDR3 length: 16; clone size: few; CDR3 DNA: TGCGCCAGCAGCACCCAGGGTTCTCTAGCCAAAAACATTCAGTACTTC; CDR3 protein: CASSTQGSLAKNIQYF
V gene: TRBV19; J gene: TRBJ1-1; D gene: -; CDR3 length: 15; clone size: few; CDR3 DNA: TGTGCCAGTACCCCTCGGGGGGGCAGGAGCACTGAAGCTTTCTTT; CDR3 protein: CASTPRGGRSTEAFF
V gene: TRBV5-1; J gene: TRBJ2-3; D gene: TRBD1; CDR3 length: 16; clone size: few; CDR3 DNA: TGCGCCAGCAGCGCCACCGGGACAGGGGTGACAGATACGCAGTATTTT; CDR3 protein: CASSATGTGVTDTQYF
V gene: TRBV25-1; J gene: TRBJ1-2; D gene: -; CDR3 length: 12; clone size: -; CDR3 DNA: TGTGCCAGCAGTGAACAGGGAGGTGGCTACACCTTC; CDR3 protein: CASSEQGGGYTF
V gene: TRBV7-9; J gene: TRBJ2-1; D gene: TRBD2; CDR3 length: 15; clone size: -; CDR3 DNA: TGTGCCAGCAGCCCCTCCGGGACTAGCATTCATGAGCAGTTCTTC; CDR3 protein: CASSPSGTSIHEQFF
V gene: TRBV5-1; J gene: TRBJ1-3; D gene: -; CDR3 length: 14; clone size: few; CDR3 DNA: TGCGCCAGCAGCTTGGCAGGGAATGGAAACACCATATATTTT; CDR3 protein: CASSLAGNGNTIYF
V gene: TRBV27; J gene: TRBJ2-1; D gene: -; CDR3 length: 14; clone size: few; CDR3 DNA: TGTGCCAGCGCTGGTTACCTCTCCTACAATGAGCAGTTCTTC; CDR3 protein: CASAGYLSYNEQFF
V gene: TRBV9; J gene: TRBJ1-1; D gene: -; CDR3 length: 16; clone size: -; CDR3 DNA: TGTGCCAGCAGCGTAGGCGGCAGTCTCATGAACACTGAAGCTTTCTTT; CDR3 protein: CASSVGGSLMNTEAFF
V gene: TRBV5-1; J gene: TRBJ2-3; D gene: TRBD2; CDR3 length: 16; clone size: -; CDR3 DNA: TGCGCCAGCACCCAGACTAGCGGGGGCATTGGAGATACGCAGTATTTT; CDR3 protein: CASTQTSGGIGDTQYF
V gene: TRBV6-6; J gene: TRBJ2-5; D gene: -; CDR3 length: 14; clone size: many; CDR3 DNA: TGTGCCAGCAGTTACCAGGGGGGGCCTGAGACCCAGTACTTC; CDR3 protein: CASSYQGGPETQYF
V gene: TRBV7-2; J gene: TRBJ2-7; D gene: TRBD1; CDR3 length: 14; clone size: few; CDR3 DNA: TGTGCCAGCAGTCTTACGGGACAGACCTACGAGCAGTACTTC; CDR3 protein: CASSLTGQTYEQYF
V gene: TRBV6-5; J gene: TRBJ2-5; D gene: -; CDR3 length: 13; clone size: few; CDR3 DNA: TGTGCCAGCAGGCGCGGCAGTCTGGAGACCCAGTACTTC; CDR3 protein: CASRRGSLETQYF
V gene: TRBV21-1; J gene: TRBJ2-3; D gene: -; CDR3 length: 16; clone size: -; CDR3 DNA: TGTGCCAGCAGCAAAGTGGGACAGGGGTATTCAGATACGCAGTATTTT; CDR3 protein: CASSKVGQGYSDTQYF
V gene: TRBV6-5; J gene: TRBJ1-2; D gene: -; CDR3 length: 14; clone size: -; CDR3 DNA: TGTGCCAGCAGCAGCGCCAGCAGAAACTATGGCTACACCTTC; CDR3 protein: CASSSASRNYGYTF
V gene: TRBV5-5; J gene: TRBJ2-6; D gene: -; CDR3 length: 16; clone size: few; CDR3 DNA: TGTGCCAGCAGCTTTTCCAGGGGCTCTGGGGCCAACGTCCTGACTTTC; CDR3 protein: CASSFSRGSGANVLTF
V gene: TRBV6-5; J gene: TRBJ2-1; D gene: -; CDR3 length: 13; clone size: few; CDR3 DNA: TGTGCCAGCAGTTACTCACGGAACAATGAGCAGTTCTTC; CDR3 protein: CASSYSRNNEQFF
V gene: TRBV2; J gene: TRBJ1-1; D gene: -; CDR3 length: 13; clone size: few; CDR3 DNA: TGTGCCAGCAGTGAACAGGGAGAGACTGAAGCTTTCTTT; CDR3 protein: CASSEQGETEAFF
V gene: TRBV30; J gene: TRBJ1-3; D gene: -; CDR3 length: 14; clone size: -; CDR3 DNA: TGTGCCTGGAGCGCGGACCGAGGCGGCCACACCATATATTTT; CDR3 protein: CAWSADRGGHTIYF
V gene: TRBV10-3; J gene: TRBJ2-5; D gene: -; CDR3 length: 14; clone size: few; CDR3 DNA: TGTGCCATCAGTGAGATGGGCGGAGAGGGGACCCAGTACTTC; CDR3 protein: CAISEMGGEGTQYF
V gene: TRBV7-2; J gene: TRBJ1-2; D gene: -; CDR3 length: 13; clone size: few; CDR3 DNA: TGTGCCAGCAGCTTAGATCAATTGGGTGGCTACACCTTC; CDR3 protein: CASSLDQLGGYTF